A selection of T cell receptor beta chains follows, all from one sample in a study of shared clonotypes between healthy human individuals. The repertoire was sequenced with immunoSEQ multiplex PCR; TCRdb's copy has only in-frame clones and lacks some. This sample has hundreds of thousands of clones, with around 96% found just once. Sequences were obtained from naive CD8+ T cells sorted from blood. These receptors were collected from a woman between 25 and 40 years old in good health. The CDR3 runs from the conserved cysteine through the conserved F or W. A D gene is named only where the DNA matches it firmly.

J gene,V gene,D gene,CDR3 DNA,CDR3 protein
TRBJ1-4,TRBV5-1,-,TGCGCCAGCAGCCCAAACAGGGCAACTAATGAAAAACTGTTTTTT,CASSPNRATNEKLFF
TRBJ2-2,TRBV5-6,-,TGTGCCAGCAGCTCAGACAGGTCTAGCTTCTCGTACACCGGGGAGCTGTTTTTT,CASSSDRSSFSYTGELFF
TRBJ2-1,TRBV5-4,TRBD2,TGTGCCAGCAGGTTGAGCGGGAGTAATGAGCAGTTCTTC,CASRLSGSNEQFF
TRBJ1-5,TRBV4-1,-,TGCGCCAGCAGCCCCGGACCTTATCAGCCCCAGCATTTT,CASSPGPYQPQHF
TRBJ2-1,TRBV18,-,TGTGCCAGCTCACCACCTGTGGAGACTAGTGGATCGTCCTACAATGAGCAGTTCTTC,CASSPPVETSGSSYNEQFF
TRBJ1-4,TRBV27,-,TGTGCCAGCAGTTCCTACGGGACCCCTAATGAAAAACTGTTTTTT,CASSSYGTPNEKLFF
TRBJ1-2,TRBV4-1,TRBD1,TGCGCCAGCAGCCACCCCGGACAGGGACCCCCTCACTATGGCTACACCTTC,CASSHPGQGPPHYGYTF
TRBJ2-2,TRBV28,TRBD1,TGTGCCACCGTCGTGCAGGGGGCGGGCGGGGAGCTGTTTTTT,CATVVQGAGGELFF
TRBJ2-2,TRBV5-3,TRBD2,TGTGCCAGAAGGCGGACTAGCGGGAGGCCGAACACCGGGGAGCTGTTTTTT,CARRRTSGRPNTGELFF
TRBJ2-3,TRBV6-5,-,TGTGCCAGCAGTTACGAGGGAGGAGATACGCAGTATTTT,CASSYEGGDTQYF
TRBJ2-1,TRBV7-9,TRBD2,TGTGCCAGCAGCCCCCCTAGCGGCGGGAAGCAGTTCTTC,CASSPPSGGKQFF
TRBJ1-6,TRBV7-9,-,TGTGCCAGCAGCCTCGACGATCCCCTCCACTTT,CASSLDDPLHF
TRBJ2-6,TRBV9,-,TGTGCCAGCAGCGCCCCCCCGGGGGCGGGAGAACCTGGGGCCAACGTCCTGACTTTC,CASSAPPGAGEPGANVLTF